This T cell receptor (beta chain) was found in a study of cytomegalovirus exposure and HLA in healthy donors. PCR was performed using 60 Vbeta and 13 Jbeta primers. Method: immunoSEQ multiplex PCR; TCRdb's copy keeps in-frame clones and lacks some. The sample includes 70,000 to 95,000 clones, about 78% of them seen just once. V gave up 2 bases and J gave up 4 bases; unmatched junction bases: 11. The germline CDR1 and CDR2 sequences are MGHRA and YSYEKL. The CDR3 contains 17 residues. Of note for this clone: The target antigen is unknown.

The study's findings and limits: Relative to the approximately 680-donor mean, N-insertions were reportedly fewer in an Asian-associated ancestry cluster in a later analysis. Relative to equally common others, HLA-associated TCR beta chains showed greater clonal expansion in a later analysis. Some V segments (TRBV6-2 and TRBV6-3 among them) were excluded as indistinguishable.

The chain links TRBV4-1 to TRBJ1-5; TRBD1 matches at 7 bases. Sequenced sample: PBMCs. This TCR was sampled from a male donor in good health and CMV-seronegative. The CDR3 loop reads CASSQLLGTAINQPQHF. The CDR3 DNA sequence: TGCGCCAGCAGCCAACTTTTGGGGACAGCTATTAATCAGCCCCAGCATTTT.